The 23 T cell receptor beta chains below come from one sample, sequenced in a study of cytomegalovirus exposure and HLA in healthy donors. This PCR relied on a set of 60 Vbeta primers and 13 Jbeta primers. The assay was immunoSEQ multiplex PCR, and TCRdb's table has in-frame clones only and misses some. The sample data list approximately 82,000 clones. Sequencing was carried out using PBMCs. The receptors were sampled from a woman aged 55 to 70 in good health and CMV-seronegative.

J is TRBJ2-7 and V is TRBV6-5, with D possibly matching TRBD2 (5 bases). This CDR3 contains 14 residues. Trimming took 8 bases from V and 2 from J, leaving 16 bases between them. In germline, CDR1 is MNHEY, CDR2 SVGAGI. CDR3 DNA sequence: TGTGCCAGCTCAGTCATGGACGGGGCCTACGAGCAGTACTTC. Protein: CASSVMDGAYEQYF.

The V gene is TRBV4-3, the J gene TRBJ1-1; TRBD1 matches at 7 bases. The CDR3 extends over 18 amino acids. Germline CDR1 is LGHNA and CDR2 is YSLEER. The V gene end was trimmed by 0 bases and the J gene end by 1 base; junction bases not matched to a gene: 11. CDR3 loop: CASSQDLQGISGNTEAFF. The CDR3 nucleotides read TGCGCCAGCAGCCAAGACCTACAGGGGATATCCGGGAACACTGAAGCTTTCTTT.

To note about this clone: A read error may produce the germline difference seen at one junction end. This rearrangement joins TRBV7-7 to TRBJ2-1; D not resolved. The CDR3 is 15 residues long. Germline V gives CDR1 SSHAT, CDR2 FNYEAQ (reference sequence). This chain's CDR3 is CASSLTPNSYNEQFF. As DNA, the CDR3 is TGTGCTAGCAGCTTGACTCCCAATAGCTACAATGAGCAGTTCTTC. The complete variable domain, with remaining parts taken from reference TRBV7-7 and TRBJ2-1, reads GAGVSQSPRYKVTKRGQDVTLRCDPISSHATLYWYQQALGQGPEFLTYFNYEAQPDKSGLPSDRFSAERPEGSISTLTIQRTEQRDSAMYRCASSLTPNSYNEQFFGPGTRLTVL.

The chain joins TRBV2 to TRBJ2-1; D is perhaps TRBD1 (5 bases). The CDR3 is made up of 15 amino acids. The V gene lost 6 bases and the J gene lost 6 bases, with 18 bases spanning the gap. Germline lookup yields CDR1 SNHLY and CDR2 FYNNEI. The CDR3 DNA reads as TGTGCCAGCAGGTTGGACATTTCATGGGGCAATGAGCAGTTCTTC. Translating gives CASRLDISWGNEQFF.

This sequence joins TRBV7-9 and TRBJ1-4; D perhaps matches TRBD1 (5 bases). V was cut by 5 bases and J by 1 base, with 11 bases left in between. The CDR3 has 15 amino acids. The germline V gene encodes CDR1 SEHNR and CDR2 FQNEAQ (reference sequence). Written as DNA, the CDR3 is TGTGCCAGCAGCCTTACTGACAGAACTAATGAAAAACTGTTTTTT. This codes for CASSLTDRTNEKLFF.

The chain uses TRBV2 and TRBJ1-5; TRBD1 matches at 9 bases. The CDR3 is 16 amino acids. Germline V lookup: CDR1 SNHLY, CDR2 FYNNEI. V was clipped by 3 bases and J by 6 bases; unmatched bases: 9. The CDR3 DNA reads TGTGCCAGCAGTGACGGGACAGGGAACCCAGGTCAGCCCCAGCATTTT. Translated, it gives CASSDGTGNPGQPQHF. The entire variable domain, with the rest obtained from reference TRBV2 and TRBJ1-5, is as follows: EPEVTQTPSHQVTQMGQEVILRCVPISNHLYFYWYRQILGQKVEFLVSFYNNEISEKSEIFDDQFSVERPDGSNFTLKIRSTKLEDSAMYFCASSDGTGNPGQPQHFGDGTRLSIL.

V is TRBV29-1 and J is TRBJ1-6; TRBD1 is a possible D gene (5 bases). V lost 1 base to trimming and J lost 7 bases, with 8 bases between them. CDR1 and CDR2 from the germline V gene are SQVTM and ANQGSEA. The length of the CDR3 is 13 residues. The CDR3 sequence: CSVEAGPNSPLHF. CDR3 in DNA: TGCAGCGTTGAAGCAGGGCCAAATTCACCCCTCCACTTT.

A note on this clone: The junction shows a germline mismatch at one end, possibly a read error. The rearrangement joins TRBV7-9 to TRBJ2-7, with D possibly being TRBD2 (6 bases). Germline assignment: CDR1 SEHNR and CDR2 FQNEAQ (reference sequence). This CDR3 has 15 amino acids. The chain's CDR3 is CAGSLGSGPSYEQYF. In nucleotides, the CDR3 is TGTGCCGGCAGCTTAGGCAGCGGGCCTTCCTACGAGCAGTACTTC.

The genes are TRBV28 and TRBJ2-5; possibly TRBD2 for D (6 bases). V lost 5 bases, J lost 2 bases, and 12 bases lay in between. Germline V lookup: CDR1 MDHEN, CDR2 SYDVKM. The CDR3 covers 14 residues. CDR3 DNA sequence: TGTGCCAGCAGTCTACTAGCACCTCAAGAGACCCAGTACTTC. Protein product: CASSLLAPQETQYF.

The chain combines TRBV11-2 with TRBJ2-3, with D unresolved. CDR1 and CDR2 (germline): SGHAT, FQNNGV. CDR3 length equals 14 residues. Trimming shortened V by 1 base and J by 4 bases, and 9 bases separated the two germline ends. CDR3 DNA: TGTGCCAGCAGCTTAGGAGTAGCTGCAGATACGCAGTATTTT. Protein: CASSLGVAADTQYF. The whole variable domain, filled in from reference TRBV11-2 and TRBJ2-3, reads EAGVAQSPRYKIIEKRQSVAFWCNPISGHATLYWYQQILGQGPKLLIQFQNNGVVDDSQLPKDRFSAERLKGVDSTLKIQPAKLEDSAVYLCASSLGVAADTQYFGPGTRLTVL.

The gene calls are TRBV7-2 and TRBJ2-7; D perhaps matches TRBD1 (5 bases). This CDR3 comprises 13 residues. V gave up 4 bases and J gave up 2 bases, with 9 bases separating them. In germline, CDR1 is SGHTA, CDR2 FQGNSA. CDR3 sequence (DNA): TGTGCCAGCAGCTCGGACATTCCCTACGAGCAGTACTTC. Its protein is CASSSDIPYEQYF.

The chain has TRBV11-3 and TRBJ2-1, with D perhaps matching TRBD1 (6 bases). There are 15 residues in the CDR3. V gave up 1 base and J gave up 3 bases, with 10 bases separating them. The germline V gene has CDR1 SGHNT and CDR2 YENEEA. The CDR3 DNA reads as TGTGCCAGCAGCTTAGCGAGGACAGACTACAATGAGCAGTTCTTC. Translation: CASSLARTDYNEQFF. Supplemented by reference TRBV11-3 and TRBJ2-1, the full variable domain reads EAGVVQSPRYKIIEKKQPVAFWCNPISGHNTLYWYLQNLGQGPELLIRYENEEAVDDSQLPKDRFSAERLKGVDSTLKIQPAELGDSAVYLCASSLARTDYNEQFFGPGTRLTVL.

The chain combines TRBV25-1 with TRBJ1-1; D is undetermined. The V gene lost 1 base and the J gene lost 1 base, with 7 bases spanning the gap. Germline CDR1 and CDR2: MGHDK and SYGVNS. The CDR3 has 14 amino acids. For the CDR3, the DNA is TGTGCCAGCAGTGAATCTCGGGAGAACACTGAAGCTTTCTTT. Translated, it gives CASSESRENTEAFF.

The chain combines TRBV7-2 with TRBJ2-1, with TRBD2 matching over 12 bases. Germline V gene lookup returns CDR1 SGHTA and CDR2 FQGNSA. V was clipped by 3 bases and J by 8 bases; unmatched bases: 11. The CDR3 is 17 residues long. This CDR3 reads CASSLWTSGTLRDEQFF. CDR3 sequence (DNA): TGTGCCAGCAGCTTGTGGACTAGCGGGACACTACGGGATGAGCAGTTCTTC.

The gene calls are TRBV9 and TRBJ2-2; 9 nucleotides align to TRBD1. Germline lookup yields CDR1 SGDLS and CDR2 YYNGEE. V gave up 3 bases and J gave up 0 bases; unmatched junction bases: 9. The CDR3 spans 18 residues. CDR3 DNA: TGTGCCAGCAGCGAGGACATTGGGACAGGGTCGAACACCGGGGAGCTGTTTTTT. Translation: CASSEDIGTGSNTGELFF.

The rearrangement joins TRBV9 to TRBJ1-3, with 10 bases matching TRBD1. J was trimmed by 3 bases and V by 0 bases; bases with no gene match: 3. The germline V gene has CDR1 SGDLS and CDR2 YYNGEE. The CDR3 runs to 16 residues. The CDR3 is CASSVGQGANGNTIYF. The CDR3 DNA reads as TGTGCCAGCAGCGTAGGACAGGGGGCGAATGGAAACACCATATATTTT. Based on the CDR3 plus reference TRBV9 and TRBJ1-3, the full variable domain is DSGVTQTPKHLITATGQRVTLRCSPRSGDLSVYWYQQSLDQGLQFLIQYYNGEERAKGNILERFSAQQFPDLHSELNLSSLELGDSALYFCASSVGQGANGNTIYFGEGSWLTVV.

CDR3 residues: CASSLGDSSNQPQHF. The DNA of the CDR3 is TGTGCCAGCAGCTTAGGGGACAGTAGCAATCAGCCCCAGCATTTT. V usage is TRBV7-2 and J usage is TRBJ1-5; 7 bases line up with TRBD1. The CDR3 has 15 amino acids. V lost 1 base and J lost 0; bases outside the gene matches: 0. Germline values: CDR1 SGHTA, CDR2 FQGNSA.

The genes are TRBV28 and TRBJ1-2, with D uncertain. This CDR3 has 16 residues. Germline lookup yields CDR1 MDHEN and CDR2 SYDVKM. V lost 5 bases, J lost 4 bases, and 20 bases lay in between. The CDR3 here is CASSGGGGMEFYGYTF. The DNA for the CDR3 is TGTGCCAGCAGTGGAGGAGGAGGGATGGAGTTCTATGGCTACACCTTC.

This rearrangement joins TRBV2 to TRBJ2-3, with 11 bases identical to TRBD1. This CDR3 comprises 15 residues. The V and J ends lost 6 bases and 3 bases, in that order; junction bases with no gene match: 5. Looked up from germline, CDR1 is SNHLY and CDR2 is FYNNEI. CDR3 sequence reads: CASSRDRGGTDTQYF. The CDR3 DNA follows: TGTGCCAGCAGCCGGGACAGGGGGGGTACAGATACGCAGTATTTT.

J is TRBJ1-2 and V is TRBV7-8; D unclear. This CDR3 is built from 14 residues. The ends were cut back, 5 bases at V and 4 bases at J, with 14 bases in the middle. CDR1 is SGHVS, CDR2 FQNEAQ, per germline. The CDR3 nucleotides are TGTGCCAGCAGCCTACAATACGAGGGCTATGGCTACACCTTC. Its protein product is CASSLQYEGYGYTF.

For the CDR3, the DNA is TGCGCCAGCACCGTCCTCCCGCGGGAGAGGGGCACAGATACGCAGTATTTT. Its translation is CASTVLPRERGTDTQYF. J is TRBJ2-3 and V is TRBV5-1; TRBD2 matches at 7 bases. V trimming: 6 bases; J trimming: 1 base; junction bases outside the gene matches: 14. The CDR3 totals 17 residues. The germline gives CDR1 SGHRS, CDR2 YFSETQ.

V usage is TRBV6-1 and J usage is TRBJ1-2; D not resolved. This CDR3 has 14 residues. Trimming took off 3 bases at V and 4 bases at J, with 12 bases between the two ends. Germline V lookup: CDR1 MNHNS, CDR2 SASEGT. DNA for the CDR3: TGTGCCAGCAGTGAGATGTCGGGATCCTATGGCTACACCTTC. Amino acids: CASSEMSGSYGYTF.

The chain is built from TRBV4-1 and TRBJ1-2; perhaps TRBD1 as D (5 bases). The CDR3 is 13 amino acids. Germline CDR1 reads MGHRA; CDR2 reads YSYEKL. The ends were cut back, 1 base at V and 4 bases at J, with 7 bases in the middle. The CDR3 DNA reads as TGCGCCAGCAGCCAAGGACAGATCTATGGCTACACCTTC. It is translated as CASSQGQIYGYTF.